In this sample, the clone carrying this TCR beta chain turned up a few times. Its antigen remains unknown. This record belongs to a study of response to subunit inactivated influenza vaccine. Study conclusions and caveats: A suggestion made by the authors is that each seasonal influenza vaccination recruits few new T cells.

The germline CDR1 and CDR2 sequences are MNHEY and SVGEGT. V gave up 4 bases and J gave up 0 bases; unmatched junction bases: 27. The CDR3 runs to 23 residues. TCRdb processed the RT-PCR reads anew with MiXCR; each CDR3 protein has one entry. This sample has about 830,000 distinct CDR3 sequences; roughly 20% occur once, and the top ten carry around 9.9%. The receptor's source is a man between 45 and 60 years old who received an inactivated influenza vaccine. The chain links TRBV6-2 or TRBV6-3 to TRBJ2-5, with 9 bases lining up with TRBD2. The specimen comprised PBMCs from blood, sampled 5 to 6 days after vaccination. CDR3 coding DNA: TGTGCCAGCAGTTCGGACTTTCGGAACGTGCTAGCGGGGACCGTGTTGTACCAAGAGACCCAGTACTTC. Its translation: CASSSDFRNVLAGTVLYQETQYF.